These T cell receptor beta chains were read from a single sample in a study of regulatory T cells in long-lasting Graves disease. TCRdb re-derived calls from the multiplex PCR reads in MiXCR, one entry per CDR3 protein. This table has 580,000 or so distinct CDR3 sequences, around 15% appearing once. This sample also belongs to another study, concerning T cells in Graves' hyperthyroidism and ophthalmopathy.

Sequencing used peripheral blood mononuclear cells (PBMCs), obtained at new diagnosis, from a patient treated with antithyroid drugs. The receptors were gathered from a man between 18 and 29 years old with Graves disease. Each CDR3 is given with its conserved first and last residue. A D gene is named only where the DNA matches it firmly. Clone size is not always given. Where it is, it says once, few, many or a class for expanded clones.

cdr3_aa | cdr3_nt | j_call | d_call | v_call | clone_size
CASSERGANEQYF | TGTGCCAGCAGTGAGCGGGGGGCTAACGAGCAGTACTTC | TRBJ2-7 | TRBD2 | TRBV2 | -
CASSRTGYNEQFF | TGTGCCAGCAGCCGTACGGGATACAATGAGCAGTTCTTC | TRBJ2-1 | - | TRBV7-9 | many
CASSARDPDEKLFF | TGTGCCAGCAGCGCCCGGGACCCTGATGAAAAACTGTTTTTT | TRBJ1-4 | - | TRBV9 | -
CASSSRQGASDYGYTF | TGTGCCAGCAGCTCAAGACAGGGGGCAAGTGACTATGGCTACACCTTC | TRBJ1-2 | TRBD1 | TRBV7-2 | -
CASSPQERLGSRDTQYF | TGTGCCAGCAGCCCACAAGAGCGCCTCGGGAGTCGAGATACGCAGTATTTT | TRBJ2-3 | - | TRBV7-9 | many
CASSRIGQETTEAFF | TGCGCCAGCAGCCGCATCGGACAAGAGACCACTGAAGCTTTCTTT | TRBJ1-1 | - | TRBV4-1 | few
CSAPLPGAGDIQYF | TGCAGTGCTCCCCTGCCGGGGGCCGGGGACATTCAGTACTTC | TRBJ2-4 | - | TRBV20-1 | few
CSARMDLGGSEQYF | TGCAGTGCTAGAATGGACTTGGGGGGCTCCGAGCAGTACTTC | TRBJ2-7 | - | TRBV20-1 | few
CASSLTLREGKTDTQYF | TGTGCCAGCAGCTTAACACTCAGGGAAGGGAAGACAGATACGCAGTATTTT | TRBJ2-3 | - | TRBV11-2 | many
CASSLNGLREAFF | TGTGCCAGCAGCTTAAACGGGTTACGGGAAGCTTTCTTT | TRBJ1-1 | - | TRBV7-9 | -
CASSDTGDGYTF | TGTGCCAGCAGTGATACTGGGGATGGCTACACCTTC | TRBJ1-2 | - | TRBV2 | many
CASSYLGTSGSFSYEQYF | TGTGCCAGCAGCTACCTCGGGACTAGCGGGAGTTTCTCCTACGAGCAGTACTTC | TRBJ2-7 | TRBD2 | TRBV7-9 | many
CSARDGSQPQHF | TGCAGTGCTAGAGATGGAAGTCAGCCCCAGCATTTT | TRBJ1-5 | - | TRBV20-1 | -
CASSSSNQGQYF | TGTGCCAGCAGCTCATCGAACCAGGGGCAGTACTTC | TRBJ2-7 | - | TRBV7-2 | -
CAISGTNAPEQYF | TGTGCCATTTCCGGGACCAACGCGCCCGAGCAGTACTTC | TRBJ2-7 | - | TRBV6-1 | -
CSARATSGKSSYNEQFF | TGCAGTGCTAGAGCGACTAGCGGGAAAAGCTCCTACAATGAGCAGTTCTTC | TRBJ2-1 | TRBD2 | TRBV20-1 | many
CSLGSGGETQYF | TGCAGTCTAGGAAGCGGAGGAGAGACCCAGTACTTC | TRBJ2-5 | - | TRBV29-1 | -
CSANGDRAYEQYF | TGCAGTGCTAATGGGGACAGGGCCTACGAGCAGTACTTC | TRBJ2-7 | TRBD1 | TRBV20-1 | -
CASSLILAGVGSSEQYF | TGTGCCAGCAGTTTAATACTAGCGGGAGTGGGATCCTCCGAGCAGTACTTC | TRBJ2-7 | TRBD2 | TRBV12-3/TRBV12-4 | few
CASGFGGGWELFF | TGTGCTAGTGGTTTCGGCGGGGGCTGGGAGCTGTTTTTT | TRBJ2-2 | - | TRBV12-5 | -
CSARDGAGGDYGYTF | TGCAGTGCTAGAGATGGGGCTGGGGGCGACTATGGCTACACCTTC | TRBJ1-2 | - | TRBV20-1 | few
CSASEENEQFF | TGCAGTGCGTCGGAGGAAAATGAGCAGTTCTTC | TRBJ2-1 | - | TRBV20-1 | -
CASSLVLAGVGANEQFF | TGCGCCAGCAGCTTGGTGCTAGCGGGAGTTGGGGCCAATGAGCAGTTCTTC | TRBJ2-1 | TRBD2 | TRBV5-1 | many
CSARRLSSETQYF | TGCAGTGCTAGGAGGCTATCCAGCGAGACCCAGTACTTC | TRBJ2-5 | - | TRBV20-1 | many
CSARGLAGAGLTDTQYF | TGCAGTGCTAGGGGACTAGCGGGAGCTGGGTTGACAGATACGCAGTATTTT | TRBJ2-3 | TRBD2 | TRBV20-1 | many
CASSPPGAGTESYEQYF | TGTGCCAGCAGCCCCCCCGGGGCCGGGACAGAGTCCTACGAGCAGTACTTC | TRBJ2-7 | TRBD1 | TRBV7-3 | few
CASSHSGPAYEQYF | TGTGCCAGCAGCCATAGCGGGCCGGCCTACGAGCAGTACTTC | TRBJ2-7 | TRBD2 | TRBV3-1 | many
CASSPQSGRPLDEQYF | TGTGCCAGCAGCCCCCAGAGTGGCCGTCCCCTTGACGAGCAGTACTTC | TRBJ2-7 | - | TRBV13 | -
CASGSPGRGNEQFF | TGTGCCAGCGGCTCGCCAGGACGGGGCAATGAGCAGTTCTTC | TRBJ2-1 | - | TRBV7-9 | -
CASSLQGALQPQHF | TGTGCCAGCAGCTTACAGGGGGCATTACAGCCCCAGCATTTT | TRBJ1-5 | TRBD1 | TRBV27 | many
CASSQGTSLTDTQYF | TGTGCCAGCAGCCAGGGGACTAGCCTCACAGATACGCAGTATTTT | TRBJ2-3 | TRBD2 | TRBV28 | many
CASSSGGGGYTF | TGTGCCAGCAGTTCCGGTGGGGGTGGCTACACCTTC | TRBJ1-2 | - | TRBV27 | many
CASSTGTGGTNEKLSF | TGTGCCAGCAGTACCGGGACAGGGGGAACTAATGAAAAACTGTCTTTT | TRBJ1-4 | TRBD1 | TRBV2 | -
CASGPDSRVVTEAFF | TGTGCCAGCGGCCCGGACAGCCGGGTGGTCACTGAAGCTTTCTTT | TRBJ1-1 | - | TRBV27 | -
CASTPMTGQDIGHSGNTIYF | TGTGCCAGCACCCCCATGACGGGACAAGACATTGGCCACTCTGGAAACACCATATATTTT | TRBJ1-3 | - | TRBV2 | -
CASKDDEYEQYF | TGTGCCAGCAAGGACGACGAATACGAGCAGTACTTC | TRBJ2-7 | - | TRBV27 | many
CASSLEGQANQPQHF | TGCGCCAGCAGCTTGGAGGGACAAGCGAATCAGCCCCAGCATTTT | TRBJ1-5 | - | TRBV5-1 | many
CASSQPGQGRTEAFF | TGCGCCAGCAGCCAACCCGGACAGGGGAGAACTGAAGCTTTCTTT | TRBJ1-1 | TRBD1 | TRBV4-1 | many